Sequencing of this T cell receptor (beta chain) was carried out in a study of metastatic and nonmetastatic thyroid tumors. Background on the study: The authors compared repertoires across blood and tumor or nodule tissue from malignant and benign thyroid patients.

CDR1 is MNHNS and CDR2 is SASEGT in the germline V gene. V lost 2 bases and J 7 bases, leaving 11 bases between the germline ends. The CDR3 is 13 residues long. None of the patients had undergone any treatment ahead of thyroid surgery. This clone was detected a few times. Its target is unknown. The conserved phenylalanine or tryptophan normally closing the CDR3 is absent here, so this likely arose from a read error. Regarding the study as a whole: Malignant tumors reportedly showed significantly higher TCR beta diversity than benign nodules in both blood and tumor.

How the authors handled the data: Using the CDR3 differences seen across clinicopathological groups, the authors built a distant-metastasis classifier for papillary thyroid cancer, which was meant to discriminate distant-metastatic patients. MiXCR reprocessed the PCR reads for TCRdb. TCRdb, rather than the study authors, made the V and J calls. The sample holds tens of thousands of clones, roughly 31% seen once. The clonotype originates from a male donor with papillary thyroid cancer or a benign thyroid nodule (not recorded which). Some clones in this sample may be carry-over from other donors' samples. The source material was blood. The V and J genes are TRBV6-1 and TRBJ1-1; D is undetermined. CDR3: CASSEIKTDEAFS. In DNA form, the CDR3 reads TGTGCCAGCAGTGAAATTAAGACTGATGAAGCTTTCTCT.